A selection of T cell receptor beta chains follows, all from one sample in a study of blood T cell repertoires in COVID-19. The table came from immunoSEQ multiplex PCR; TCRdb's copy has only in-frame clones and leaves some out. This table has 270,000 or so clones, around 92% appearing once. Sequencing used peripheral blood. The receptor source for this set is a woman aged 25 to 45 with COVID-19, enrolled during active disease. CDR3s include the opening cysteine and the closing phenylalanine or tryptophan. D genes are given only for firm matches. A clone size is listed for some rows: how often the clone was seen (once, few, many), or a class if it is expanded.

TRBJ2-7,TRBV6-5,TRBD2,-,TGTGCCAGCAGGCAAGCGGGGGTGGGGGAGCAGTACTTC,CASRQAGVGEQYF
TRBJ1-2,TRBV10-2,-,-,TGCGCCAGCAGTGACCCAGGGACGGGGAGGCTTTATGGCTACACCTTC,CASSDPGTGRLYGYTF
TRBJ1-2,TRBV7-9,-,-,TGTGCCAGCAGCCAGGAACACGCGTCTGGCTACACCTTC,CASSQEHASGYTF
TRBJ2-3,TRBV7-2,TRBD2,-,TGTGCCAGCAGCCCGGGACTATATTCTAGTACGCAGTATTTT,CASSPGLYSSTQYF
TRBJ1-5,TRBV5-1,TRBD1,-,TGCGCCAGCAGCTTTACAGGGGGTTACAATCAGCCCCAGCATTTT,CASSFTGGYNQPQHF
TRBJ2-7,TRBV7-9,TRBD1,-,TGTGCCAGCGAGGGACAGGGACCTTCCTACGAGCAGTACTTC,CASEGQGPSYEQYF
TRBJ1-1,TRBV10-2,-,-,TGCGCCAGCCGGGAAATAGCAGGTTCCTCCGCTGAAGCTTTCTTT,CASREIAGSSAEAFF
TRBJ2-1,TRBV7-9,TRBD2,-,TGTGCCAGCAGCTTAGCAAGCGGGGGGGCGAATGAGCAGTTCTTC,CASSLASGGANEQFF
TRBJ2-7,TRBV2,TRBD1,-,TGTGCCAGCAGCGTGGACAGGGGGTACGAGCAGTACTTC,CASSVDRGYEQYF
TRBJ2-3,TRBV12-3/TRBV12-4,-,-,TGTGCCAGCGTGACGGGGAACGCAGATACGCAGTATTTT,CASVTGNADTQYF
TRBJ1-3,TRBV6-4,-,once,TGTGCCAGCAGTGACTCGATACGGGGAAACACCATATATTTT,CASSDSIRGNTIYF
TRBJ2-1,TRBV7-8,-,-,TGTGCCAGCAGCTGGAACAGGGATGTCAATGAGCAGTTCTTC,CASSWNRDVNEQFF
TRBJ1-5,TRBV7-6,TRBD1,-,TGTGCCAGCAGCTTAGGGGACAGCTATAGCAATCAGCCCCAGCATTTT,CASSLGDSYSNQPQHF
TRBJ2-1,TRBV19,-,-,TGTGCCAGTAGGAGCTCCTACAATGAGCAGTTCTTC,CASRSSYNEQFF
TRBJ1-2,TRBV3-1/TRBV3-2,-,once,TGTGCCAGCAGCCAAGATCTCGACTATGGCTACACCTTC,CASSQDLDYGYTF
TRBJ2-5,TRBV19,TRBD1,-,TGTGCCAGTAGTGTAACAGGGGGCCGGGAGACCCAGTACTTC,CASSVTGGRETQYF
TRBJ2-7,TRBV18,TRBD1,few,TGTGCCAGCTCACCAGACAGGGACTACGAGCAGTACTTC,CASSPDRDYEQYF
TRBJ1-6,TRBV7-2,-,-,TGTGCCAGCAGCTCGGTTATGTCACCCCTCCACTTT,CASSSVMSPLHF
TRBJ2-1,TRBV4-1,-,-,TGCGCCAGCAGCCCAACAGGTCTAGACTCCTACAATGAGCAGTTCTTC,CASSPTGLDSYNEQFF
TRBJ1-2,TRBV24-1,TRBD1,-,TGTGCCACGTGGGGACAGGGGTATAGCAACTATGGCTACACCTTC,CATWGQGYSNYGYTF
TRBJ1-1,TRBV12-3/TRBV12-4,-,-,TGTGCCAGCAGTTTATCTGGTTATGGAGTAGCTTTCTTT,CASSLSGYGVAFF
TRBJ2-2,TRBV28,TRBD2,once,TGTGCCAGCAGTAGCGGGGGGGCCACCGGGGAGCTGTTTTTT,CASSSGGATGELFF
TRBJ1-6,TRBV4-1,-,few,TGCGCCAGCAGCCAGGGGTCGGGAACTTATAATTCACCCCTCCACTTT,CASSQGSGTYNSPLHF
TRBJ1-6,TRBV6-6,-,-,TGTGCCAGCTCGTTGGGTCCGACCTTGGAGGGTTCACCCCTCCACTTT,CASSLGPTLEGSPLHF
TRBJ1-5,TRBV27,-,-,TGTGCCAGCAGTGTCGACAGTCCCAATCAGCCCCAGCATTTT,CASSVDSPNQPQHF
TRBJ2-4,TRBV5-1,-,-,TGCGCCAGCAGCTCCGGACTAGCCAAAAACATTCAGTACTTC,CASSSGLAKNIQYF
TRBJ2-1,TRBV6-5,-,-,TGTGCCAGCAGTTACGGAAACAGTTTATACAATGAGCAGTTCTTC,CASSYGNSLYNEQFF
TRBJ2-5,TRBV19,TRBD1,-,TGTGCCACCTCCAGGGGGCGGAGAGAGACCCAGTACTTC,CATSRGRRETQYF
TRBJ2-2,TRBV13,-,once,TGTGCCAGCAGCTTAGTCAGCTCTAGTCCCACCGGGGAGCTGTTTTTT,CASSLVSSSPTGELFF
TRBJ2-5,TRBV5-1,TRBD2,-,TGCGCCAGCAGCTTGGATGGACTAGCGGGGGGGTACCAAGAGACCCAGTACTTC,CASSLDGLAGGYQETQYF
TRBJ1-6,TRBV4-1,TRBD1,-,TGCGCCAGCAGCCTATCGACAGGGCTGAATTCACCCCTCCACTTT,CASSLSTGLNSPLHF
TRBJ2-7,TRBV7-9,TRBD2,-,TGTGCCAGCAGCATCGGCGGCGGGAGCGGGGGATACGAGCAGTACTTC,CASSIGGGSGGYEQYF
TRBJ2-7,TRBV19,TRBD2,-,TGTGCCAGTAGTTCCTGGACTAGCGGGGCTGCTGAGCAGTACTTC,CASSSWTSGAAEQYF
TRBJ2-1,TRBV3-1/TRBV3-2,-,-,TGTGCCAGCAGCCAAGCGGGGAATTACAATGAGCAGTTCTTC,CASSQAGNYNEQFF
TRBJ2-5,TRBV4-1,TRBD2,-,TGCGCCAGCAGCCAAGGTCCTAGCGGGGGGTTGGAGACCCAGTACTTC,CASSQGPSGGLETQYF
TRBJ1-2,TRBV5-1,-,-,TGCGCCAGCAGCTTTGAGGGGGAAAGTGGCTACACCTTC,CASSFEGESGYTF
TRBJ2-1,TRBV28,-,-,TGTGCCAGCAGTTTAGCGGGGGCGATTGAGCAGTTCTTC,CASSLAGAIEQFF
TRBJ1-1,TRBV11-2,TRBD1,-,TGTGCCAGCAGCTCCCCCCGGGACAGGGATATGAACACTGAAGCTTTCTTT,CASSSPRDRDMNTEAFF
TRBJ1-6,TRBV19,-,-,TGTGCCAGTAGCCCGCAGGGAAACTGGTCACCCCTCCACTTT,CASSPQGNWSPLHF
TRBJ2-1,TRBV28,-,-,TGTGCCAGCAGTTTCGAGCGGAGGTACAATGAGCAGTTCTTC,CASSFERRYNEQFF
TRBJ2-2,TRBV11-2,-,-,TGTGCCAGCAGCTCACATGACAGGCGATACACCGGGGAGCTGTTTTTT,CASSSHDRRYTGELFF
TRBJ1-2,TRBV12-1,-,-,TGTGCCAGCAGCTTTAGGGATACTAGGTATGGCTACACCTTC,CASSFRDTRYGYTF
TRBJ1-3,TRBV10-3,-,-,TGTGCCATCAGTGAGAAAAACAGGCCTGACTCTGGAAACACCATATATTTT,CAISEKNRPDSGNTIYF
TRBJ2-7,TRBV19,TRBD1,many,TGTGCCAGTATGCCGGGACAGGGGGCTTCCTACGAGCAGTACTTC,CASMPGQGASYEQYF
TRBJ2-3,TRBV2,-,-,TGTGCCAGCCGCTTTACGGAGACCCCAGATACGCAGTATTTT,CASRFTETPDTQYF